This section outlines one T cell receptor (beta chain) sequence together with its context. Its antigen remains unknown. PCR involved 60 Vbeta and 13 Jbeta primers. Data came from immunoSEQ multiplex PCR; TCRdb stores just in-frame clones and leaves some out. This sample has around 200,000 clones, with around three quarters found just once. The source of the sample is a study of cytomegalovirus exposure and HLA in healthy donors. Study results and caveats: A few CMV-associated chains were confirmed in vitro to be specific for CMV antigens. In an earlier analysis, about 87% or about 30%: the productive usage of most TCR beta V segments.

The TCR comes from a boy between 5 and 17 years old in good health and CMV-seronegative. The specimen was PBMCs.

CDR3 protein: CASSLLEGEQYF. The CDR3 DNA reads TGTGCCAGCAGCTTACTCGAGGGCGAGCAGTACTTC. The chain employs TRBV7-2 and TRBJ2-7; possibly TRBD2 for D (5 bases). V was pared by 2 bases and J by 6 bases, with 8 bases between. The germline gives CDR1 SGHTA, CDR2 FQGNSA. The CDR3 has 12 amino acids.